The clone carrying this T cell receptor beta chain came up many times. The CDR3 covers 12 residues. Germline CDR1 reads DFQATT; CDR2 reads SNEGSKA (reference sequence). V was cut by 1 base and J by 5 bases, with 7 bases left in between. During its preparation, the TCRbeta library received unique molecular identifiers. TCRdb itself ran the PCR reads through MiXCR, one entry per CDR3 protein. The sample records approximately 240,000 distinct CDR3 sequences, 9.7% being singletons. The data were obtained in a study of T-cell reconstitution after alpha-beta-depleted transplantation in children. V and J are TRBV20-1 and TRBJ2-3; D unresolved. The receptor was derived from a human donor who donated a stem cell graft to a child with SCID. Sample: PBMCs from the stem cell graft donor, taken from the stem cell graft. This CDR3 reads CSARGKVDTQYF. Written as DNA, the CDR3 is TGCAGTGCTAGAGGAAAGGTAGATACGCAGTATTTT.